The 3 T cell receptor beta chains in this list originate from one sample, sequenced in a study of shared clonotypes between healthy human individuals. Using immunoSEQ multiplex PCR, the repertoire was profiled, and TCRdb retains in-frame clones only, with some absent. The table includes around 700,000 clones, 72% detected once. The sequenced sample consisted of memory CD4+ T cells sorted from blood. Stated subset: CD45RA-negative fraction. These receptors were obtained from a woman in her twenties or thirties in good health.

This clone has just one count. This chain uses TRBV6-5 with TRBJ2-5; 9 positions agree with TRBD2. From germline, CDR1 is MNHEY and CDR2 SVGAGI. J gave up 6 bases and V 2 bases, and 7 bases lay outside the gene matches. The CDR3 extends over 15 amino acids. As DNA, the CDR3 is TGTGCCAGCAGTTACCTTAGCGGGAGAGGAAAGACCCAGTACTTC. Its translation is CASSYLSGRGKTQYF.

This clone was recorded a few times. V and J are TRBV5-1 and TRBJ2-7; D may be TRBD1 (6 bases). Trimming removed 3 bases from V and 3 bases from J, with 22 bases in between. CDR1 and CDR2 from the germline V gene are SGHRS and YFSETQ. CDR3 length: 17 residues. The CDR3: CASSSTTSWTAFYEQYF. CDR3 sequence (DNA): TGCGCCAGCAGCTCGACAACGAGCTGGACAGCCTTCTACGAGCAGTACTTC.

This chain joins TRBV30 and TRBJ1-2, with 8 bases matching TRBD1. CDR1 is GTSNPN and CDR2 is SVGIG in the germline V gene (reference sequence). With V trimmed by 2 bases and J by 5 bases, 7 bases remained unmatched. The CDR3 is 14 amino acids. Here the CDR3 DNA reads TGTGCCTGGAGTCCAGGGGGCACATCATATGGCTACACCTTC. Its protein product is CAWSPGGTSYGYTF.